Below, 8 T cell receptor beta chains from the same sample are listed, as sequenced in a study of post-analysis software for immune sequencing data. Study-wide results and caveats: Controls had lower frequencies than patients of 4 or 5 TRBV segments, which included TRBV5-6, TRBV5-1 and TRBV20-1.

These receptors are not linked to any known antigen. Unique molecular identifiers were carried by the TCR beta cDNA libraries. Via MiXCR, TCRdb re-called the PCR reads, giving one row per CDR3 protein. The sample lists some 800,000 distinct CDR3 sequences, roughly 50% occurring once. The sequenced sample consisted of blood. The receptors come from a girl between 5 and 17 years old with multiple sclerosis.

The J gene is TRBJ1-2, the V gene TRBV20-1, with TRBD1 identical over 8 bases. The junction had 10 bases not matched to a gene; V was cut back by 6 bases and J by 4 bases. Looked up from germline, CDR1 is DFQATT and CDR2 is SNEGSKA (reference sequence). CDR3 size: 14 residues. Written as DNA, the CDR3 is TGCAGTGCCGGTAGACAGGGGCCCTCCTATGGCTACACCTTC. Its translation: CSAGRQGPSYGYTF.

V is TRBV13 and J is TRBJ2-7; 7 nucleotides align to TRBD2. Trimming at V came to 4 bases and at J to 1 base, leaving 7 bases not matched to a gene. The CDR3 extends over 15 amino acids. CDR1 PRHDT and CDR2 FYEKMQ come from the germline V gene (reference sequence). DNA of the CDR3: TGTGCCAGCAGCTCTACTAGCGAACGATCCTACGAGCAGTACTTC. Amino acids: CASSSTSERSYEQYF.

There are a few counts of this clonotype. The rearrangement uses TRBV9 and TRBJ2-4; TRBD2 matches at 8 bases. The DNA end is more similar to TRBJ2-7, so the J call may be wrong. Germline assignment: CDR1 SGDLS and CDR2 YYNGEE. The CDR3 is 15 residues long. DNA for the CDR3: TGTGCCAGCAGCGTAGACAGCGGGAGCTTGGGCGAGCAGTACTTC. This encodes CASSVDSGSLGEQYF.

This clonotype occurred a few times. The V gene is TRBV7-3, the J gene TRBJ1-6; D gene uncertain. The CDR3 extends over 16 amino acids. Germline-derived CDR1 and CDR2 are SGHTA and FQGTGA. The V gene lost 1 base and the J gene lost 5 bases, with 12 bases spanning the gap. CDR3 DNA sequence: TGTGCCAGCAGCTTAAGGCCGTCCGTAGATAATTCACCCCTCCACTTT. As protein: CASSLRPSVDNSPLHF.

The table lists this clonotype with a few counts. The chain has TRBV4-1 and TRBJ2-3; the D gene is possibly TRBD2 (6 bases). Germline V gives CDR1 MGHRA, CDR2 YSYEKL. The CDR3 runs to 15 residues. Trimming removed 4 bases from V and 5 bases from J, with 16 bases in between. CDR3 loop: CASSLGLGTGDTQYF. CDR3 DNA sequence: TGCGCCAGCAGCCTGGGACTGGGGACGGGAGATACGCAGTATTTT.

This clonotype turned up a few times. The V and J genes are TRBV11-2 and TRBJ2-3; 10 positions agree with TRBD2. Germline values: CDR1 SGHAT, CDR2 FQNNGV. After removal of 5 bases from V and 2 bases from J, the junction contained 13 bases not matched to a gene. The CDR3 is made up of 18 amino acids. CDR3 region: CASSLRTGTSAFTDTQYF. As DNA, the CDR3 is TGTGCCAGCAGCCTTAGGACCGGGACTAGCGCATTCACAGATACGCAGTATTTT.

The V call is TRBV6-1, the J call TRBJ2-1; TRBD2 matches at 12 bases. The CDR3 loop spans 17 amino acids. Unmatched junction bases numbered 12, after V lost 4 bases and J lost 8 bases. Germline V gene lookup returns CDR1 MNHNS and CDR2 SASEGT. The CDR3 DNA follows: TGTGCCAGCAGTGCCCGGGCTAGCGGGAGGGCCAGGGATGAGCAGTTCTTC. Translating it yields CASSARASGRARDEQFF.

Points on this clonotype: Its ends do not fully match the called genes, so a read error is possible. V gene TRBV12-3 or TRBV12-4 combines with J gene TRBJ2-3; 8 nucleotides match TRBD2. This CDR3 has 12 amino acids. The DNA for the CDR3 is TGTGCCACCGGGGGGGGCACAGATGCGCAGTATTTT. Protein product: CATGGGTDAQYF.